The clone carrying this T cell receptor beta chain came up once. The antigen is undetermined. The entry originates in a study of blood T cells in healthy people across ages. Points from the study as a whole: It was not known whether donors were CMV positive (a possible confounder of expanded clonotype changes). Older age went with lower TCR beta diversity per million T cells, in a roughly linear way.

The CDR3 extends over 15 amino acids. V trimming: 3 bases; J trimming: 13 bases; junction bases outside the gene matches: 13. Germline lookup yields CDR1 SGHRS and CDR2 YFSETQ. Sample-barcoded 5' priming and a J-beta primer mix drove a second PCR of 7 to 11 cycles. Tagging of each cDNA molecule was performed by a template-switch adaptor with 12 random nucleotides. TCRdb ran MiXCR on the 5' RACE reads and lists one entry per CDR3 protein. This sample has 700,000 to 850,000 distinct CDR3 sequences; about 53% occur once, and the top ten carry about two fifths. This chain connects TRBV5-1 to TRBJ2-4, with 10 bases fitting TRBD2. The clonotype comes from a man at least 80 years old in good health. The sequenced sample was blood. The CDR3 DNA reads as TGCGCCAGCAGCTCCGGGACTAGCGACGGCAATGAGCAGTACTTC. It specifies CASSSGTSDGNEQYF. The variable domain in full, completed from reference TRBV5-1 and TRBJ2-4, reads KAGVTQTPRYLIKTRGQQVTLSCSPISGHRSVSWYQQTPGQGLQFLFEYFSETQRNKGNFPGRFSGRQFSNSRSEMNVSTLELGDSALYLCASSSGTSDGNEQYFGAGTRLSVL.